The 8 T cell receptor beta chains below all came from one sample that was sequenced in a study of blood T cell repertoires in COVID-19. The assay was immunoSEQ multiplex PCR, and TCRdb's table has in-frame clones only and misses some. The sample records under 250,000 clones, approximately 90% being singletons. The material sequenced was peripheral blood. Source of these receptors: a man aged 25 to 45 with COVID-19, enrolled during active disease.

The chain employs TRBV5-6 and TRBJ2-7; unclear D gene. CDR3 length: 11 residues. The V end was cut by 1 base, the J end by 7 bases, with 6 bases between. Germline CDR1 SGHDT, CDR2 YYEEEE. The CDR3 nucleotides are TGTGCCAGCAGCTTGTCTCTGGAGCAGTACTTC. Amino acid sequence: CASSLSLEQYF.

This chain connects TRBV14 to TRBJ2-1, with 7 positions matching TRBD1. This CDR3 contains 15 residues. CDR1 is SGHDN and CDR2 is FVKESK in the germline V gene. After removal of 2 bases from V and 5 bases from J, the junction contained 6 bases not matched to a gene. The CDR3 DNA reads as TGTGCCAGCAGCCAACTTACGACAGGGAACAATGAGCAGTTCTTC. Translated: CASSQLTTGNNEQFF.

This clone was recorded many times. The V and J genes are TRBV9 and TRBJ2-3; possible D gene TRBD2, 6 bases. This CDR3 comprises 15 residues. The V gene lost 1 base and the J gene lost 2 bases, with 11 bases spanning the gap. Per the germline V gene, CDR1 is SGDLS and CDR2 is YYNGEE. CDR3 DNA: TGTGCCAGCAGCGTATTTGCGGGACCCACAGATACGCAGTATTTT. Translating it yields CASSVFAGPTDTQYF.

Only one count was recorded for this clone. The V call is TRBV29-1, the J call TRBJ1-1; no definite D call. Between the trimmed V and J ends, which lost 2 bases and 0 bases, there was a span of 4 bases. Germline-derived CDR1 and CDR2 are SQVTM and ANQGSEA. This CDR3 has 12 residues. CDR3 protein: CSVEQVNTEAFF. The DNA for the CDR3 is TGCAGCGTTGAACAGGTGAACACTGAAGCTTTCTTT.

This chain links TRBV4-2 with TRBJ1-5; 9 bases are a match to TRBD1. There are 14 residues in the CDR3. The V segment lost 5 bases and the J segment 5 bases; nucleotides outside the gene matches: 4. Germline V gene data show CDR1 as LGHNA and CDR2 as YNFKEQ. DNA for the CDR3: TGTGCCAGCAGCGCAAGACAGGGGGATCAGCCCCAGCATTTT. It translates to CASSARQGDQPQHF.

The genes are TRBV28 and TRBJ2-7, with TRBD1 identical over 10 bases. V was clipped by 3 bases and J by 3 bases; unmatched bases: 5. In germline, CDR1 is MDHEN, CDR2 SYDVKM. The CDR3 loop spans 15 amino acids. The CDR3 nucleotides are TGTGCCAGCAGTTTCCCCGGGACAGGGGTCTACGAGCAGTACTTC. Translating gives CASSFPGTGVYEQYF.

This clone was detected only a few times. The chain couples TRBV27 to TRBJ1-5; TRBD1 is a possible D gene (6 bases). This CDR3 comprises 16 residues. With 5 bases removed from V and 0 bases from J, the gap between germline ends came to 14 bases. Germline V lookup: CDR1 MNHEY, CDR2 SMNVEV (reference sequence). This CDR3 is CASSPSQGYSNQPQHF. CDR3 DNA: TGTGCCAGCAGTCCCTCACAGGGTTATAGCAATCAGCCCCAGCATTTT.

V usage is TRBV3-1 (or the pseudogene TRBV3-2) and J usage is TRBJ1-2, with TRBD1 identical over 7 bases. This CDR3 has 14 amino acids. V shed 7 bases, J shed 8 bases, and the junction held 13 bases outside the gene matches. Germline values: CDR1 LGHDT, CDR2 YNNKEL (reference sequence). Here the CDR3 DNA reads TGTGCCAGCACCCTCCGACAGGGCGGGTTAGGCTACACCTTC. Protein product: CASTLRQGGLGYTF.